The text below deals with one T cell receptor (beta chain). The antigen remains unidentified. The assay was immunoSEQ multiplex PCR, and TCRdb's table has in-frame clones only and misses some. Here the sample spans about 440,000 clones, 80% to 95% being singletons. The data derive from a study of Ad26.COV2.S vaccination and SARS-CoV-2 variants. Whole-study context: In the study, Ad26.COV2.S was injected intramuscularly once, or twice 56 days apart.

Findings and limits, study-wide: Responses of T cells in total may have been underestimated by the TCR breadth and depth analyses. Recipients of vaccine and of placebo showed similar breadth of their non-spike TCR repertoires.

Treatment: 15 to 20 received Ad26.COV2.S at low or high dose, single or two shots; a few received placebo; per-sample allocation not given. The investigators took samples on day 63 after the first vaccine or placebo injection. Germline CDR1 is MNHEY and CDR2 is SVGEGT. CDR3 length equals 15 residues. V gave up 5 bases and J gave up 6 bases, with 17 bases separating them. The material was peripheral blood, obtained in a trial of Ad26.COV2.S vaccine versus placebo. The chain links TRBV6-2 or TRBV6-3 to TRBJ1-5, with D possibly TRBD1 on 6 matching bases. The TCR was taken from a person between 18 and 65 years old who received the Ad26.COV2.S COVID-19 vaccine or a placebo. Here the CDR3 reads CASSPQGRDGQPQHF. The CDR3 DNA sequence: TGTGCCAGCAGTCCCCAGGGGCGCGATGGTCAGCCCCAGCATTTT.